One sample yielded the 16 T cell receptor beta chains listed below, sequenced in a study of cytomegalovirus exposure and HLA in healthy donors. Amplification used 60 Vbeta primers and 13 Jbeta primers. Sequencing used immunoSEQ multiplex PCR; TCRdb keeps in-frame clones, though not all of them. The listing records some 71,000 clones. Sequenced material: PBMCs. These receptors were taken from a woman in her twenties or thirties in good health and CMV-seronegative.

This chain uses TRBV10-3 with TRBJ1-6; D unclear. The CDR3 has 15 residues. V lost 11 bases, J lost 3 bases, and 17 bases lay in between. The germline CDR1 and CDR2 sequences are ENHRY and SYGVKD. The CDR3 sequence: CAARREQNYNSPLHF. The CDR3 DNA follows: TGTGCCGCGCGGAGGGAACAGAACTATAATTCACCCCTCCACTTT.

V gene TRBV15 combines with J gene TRBJ1-1; possible D gene TRBD1, 5 bases. Trimming pared 2 bases from V and 0 bases from J, leaving 16 bases between. The germline CDR1 and CDR2 sequences are LNHNV and YYDKDF (reference sequence). The length of the CDR3 is 17 residues. CDR3 coding DNA: TGTGCCACCAGCAGACTAGAGACAGAAGTGATGAACACTGAAGCTTTCTTT. Translated: CATSRLETEVMNTEAFF.

The V gene is TRBV11-3, the J gene TRBJ2-2; D gene unclear. The ends were cut back, 4 bases at V and 3 bases at J, with 3 bases in the middle. The CDR3 has 12 amino acids. Per the germline V gene, CDR1 is SGHNT and CDR2 is YENEEA. CDR3 amino acids: CASSSDTGELFF. CDR3 nucleotide sequence: TGTGCCAGCAGCTCAGACACCGGGGAGCTGTTTTTT.

V usage is TRBV9 and J usage is TRBJ1-1, with D tentatively TRBD1 (6 bases). CDR1 and CDR2 from the germline V gene are SGDLS and YYNGEE. The CDR3 consists of 17 residues. Trimming cost V 0 bases and J 1 base, with 16 bases left between them. The CDR3 sequence: CASSVGRGGASNTEAFF. CDR3 in DNA: TGTGCCAGCAGCGTAGGGCGCGGGGGGGCTTCGAACACTGAAGCTTTCTTT.

The chain combines TRBV9 with TRBJ1-6; D is perhaps TRBD1 (6 bases). The V gene lost 0 bases and the J gene lost 7 bases, with 11 bases spanning the gap. CDR3 length: 15 residues. Germline CDR1 and CDR2: SGDLS and YYNGEE. CDR3 loop: CASSVATGKNSPLHF. CDR3 nucleotides: TGTGCCAGCAGCGTAGCTACAGGGAAGAATTCACCCCTCCACTTT.

The genes are TRBV20-1 and TRBJ1-2; D gene ambiguous. With 7 bases removed from V and 4 bases from J, the gap between germline ends came to 4 bases. This CDR3 has 9 amino acids. Germline-derived CDR1 and CDR2 are DFQATT and SNEGSKA (reference sequence). CDR3: CSVFYGYTF. CDR3 nucleotide sequence: TGCAGTGTATTCTATGGCTACACCTTC.

V is TRBV5-6 and J is TRBJ1-5; TRBD1 matches at 9 bases. CDR1 and CDR2 from the germline V gene are SGHDT and YYEEEE. The CDR3 extends over 15 amino acids. V gave up 4 bases and J gave up 5 bases; unmatched junction bases: 7. This CDR3 is CASSDTGGRHQPQHF. The CDR3 DNA follows: TGTGCCAGCAGCGATACAGGGGGCCGCCATCAGCCCCAGCATTTT.

V is TRBV19 and J is TRBJ1-1, with unresolved D. From germline, CDR1 is LNHDA and CDR2 SQIVND (reference sequence). The CDR3 is 15 residues long. V was clipped by 1 base and J by 4 bases, with 13 bases between them. The CDR3, as DNA: TGTGCCAGTAGTATAGTGGGAGGGCCTAGCACTGAAGCTTTCTTT. Protein: CASSIVGGPSTEAFF.

The chain has TRBV5-6 and TRBJ1-5; TRBD1 matches 8 bases. Germline V CDR1 and CDR2: SGHDT, YYEEEE. J lost 0 bases, V lost 4 bases, and 3 bases had no gene match. The CDR3 extends over 15 amino acids. CDR3 in DNA: TGTGCCAGCAGCCTGGGACAGGTTAGCAATCAGCCCCAGCATTTT. Encoded protein: CASSLGQVSNQPQHF.

The V and J genes are TRBV5-1 and TRBJ1-1; 7 bases line up with TRBD1. Trimming at V came to 0 bases and at J to 5 bases, leaving 10 bases not matched to a gene. The CDR3 consists of 16 residues. Germline V gene lookup returns CDR1 SGHRS and CDR2 YFSETQ. In nucleotides, the CDR3 is TGCGCCAGCAGCTTGGTTCTAGGGGGCGGTTGGACTGAAGCTTTCTTT. Amino acids: CASSLVLGGGWTEAFF.

The chain joins TRBV4-1 to TRBJ1-3; no definite D call. The germline V gene has CDR1 MGHRA and CDR2 YSYEKL. This CDR3 region has 16 residues. V lost 1 base and J lost 0, with 10 bases in between. The CDR3: CASSQVIVSSGNTIYF. The CDR3, as DNA: TGCGCCAGCAGCCAAGTTATTGTCTCCTCTGGAAACACCATATATTTT.

This sequence joins TRBV9 and TRBJ2-3; D gene unclear. Trimming left V 0 bases short and J 3 bases short, with 2 bases between. The germline V gene encodes CDR1 SGDLS and CDR2 YYNGEE. The CDR3 loop spans 12 amino acids. CDR3 in amino acids: CASSVATDTQYF. The CDR3 DNA reads TGTGCCAGCAGCGTAGCTACAGATACGCAGTATTTT.

The chain links TRBV4-1 to TRBJ2-1; no reliable D call. Trimming removed 5 bases from V and 6 bases from J, with 20 bases in between. CDR1 and CDR2 from the germline V gene are MGHRA and YSYEKL. The length of the CDR3 is 16 residues. As DNA, the CDR3 is TGCGCCAGCAGCGGTCTAGATCGGCCCCTTTCCAATGAGCAGTTCTTC. As protein: CASSGLDRPLSNEQFF.

This chain uses TRBV4-2 with TRBJ1-2; 7 nucleotides align to TRBD1. CDR1 and CDR2 from the germline V gene are LGHNA and YNFKEQ. Trimming took 0 bases from V and 4 from J; bases not matched to a gene: 5. This CDR3 has 15 amino acids. CDR3 sequence (DNA): TGTGCCAGCAGCCAAGAAGGGGGCGAGGGCTATGGCTACACCTTC. Residues: CASSQEGGEGYGYTF.

The chain couples TRBV30 to TRBJ2-7, with D tentatively TRBD1 (6 bases). Germline lookup yields CDR1 GTSNPN and CDR2 SVGIG (reference sequence). The CDR3 loop spans 13 amino acids. Trimming stripped 3 bases from V and 6 bases from J, with 15 bases between. The CDR3 reads CAWRGSRGSEQYF. CDR3 DNA sequence: TGTGCCTGGAGAGGTAGCAGGGGCAGCGAGCAGTACTTC.

V usage is TRBV6-6 and J usage is TRBJ1-5, with 7 bases that match TRBD1. Unmatched junction bases numbered 8, after V lost 6 bases and J lost 0 bases. This CDR3 has 16 residues. Germline CDR1 reads MNHNY; CDR2 reads SVGAGI (reference sequence). DNA of the CDR3: TGTGCCAGCAGCCGAGGACAGGAATATAGCAATCAGCCCCAGCATTTT. It translates to CASSRGQEYSNQPQHF.